The clone carrying this T cell receptor (beta chain) was recorded a few times. Its target is unknown. This sample was included in a study of cytomegalovirus exposure and HLA in healthy donors. The study's findings and limits: A later analysis showed TCR association rates differing by HLA locus, peaking at DRB1 and lowest at HLA-C. In a later analysis, TCR beta V- and J-gene trimming was associated with a missense DCLRE1C variant. The likely origin of a cluster of highly shared sequence variants was a sequencing artifact.

The germline V gene has CDR1 WSHSY and CDR2 SAAADI. CDR3 length equals 15 residues. V lost 4 bases and J lost 3; bases outside the gene matches: 7. With 60 Vbeta and 13 Jbeta primers, the PCR was carried out. The protocol was immunoSEQ multiplex PCR, while the TCRdb copy is restricted to in-frame clones and leaves out a portion. The sample holds 100,000 to 150,000 clones, 6.5% to 9.5% seen once. This chain joins TRBV10-2 and TRBJ2-7, with TRBD1 identical over 9 bases. This TCR was sampled from a man aged 40-55 years in good health and CMV-seronegative. Sequencing was done on a sample of PBMCs. CDR3: CASSVLDRGDYEQYF. CDR3 nucleotides: TGCGCCAGCAGTGTATTGGACAGGGGTGACTACGAGCAGTACTTC.